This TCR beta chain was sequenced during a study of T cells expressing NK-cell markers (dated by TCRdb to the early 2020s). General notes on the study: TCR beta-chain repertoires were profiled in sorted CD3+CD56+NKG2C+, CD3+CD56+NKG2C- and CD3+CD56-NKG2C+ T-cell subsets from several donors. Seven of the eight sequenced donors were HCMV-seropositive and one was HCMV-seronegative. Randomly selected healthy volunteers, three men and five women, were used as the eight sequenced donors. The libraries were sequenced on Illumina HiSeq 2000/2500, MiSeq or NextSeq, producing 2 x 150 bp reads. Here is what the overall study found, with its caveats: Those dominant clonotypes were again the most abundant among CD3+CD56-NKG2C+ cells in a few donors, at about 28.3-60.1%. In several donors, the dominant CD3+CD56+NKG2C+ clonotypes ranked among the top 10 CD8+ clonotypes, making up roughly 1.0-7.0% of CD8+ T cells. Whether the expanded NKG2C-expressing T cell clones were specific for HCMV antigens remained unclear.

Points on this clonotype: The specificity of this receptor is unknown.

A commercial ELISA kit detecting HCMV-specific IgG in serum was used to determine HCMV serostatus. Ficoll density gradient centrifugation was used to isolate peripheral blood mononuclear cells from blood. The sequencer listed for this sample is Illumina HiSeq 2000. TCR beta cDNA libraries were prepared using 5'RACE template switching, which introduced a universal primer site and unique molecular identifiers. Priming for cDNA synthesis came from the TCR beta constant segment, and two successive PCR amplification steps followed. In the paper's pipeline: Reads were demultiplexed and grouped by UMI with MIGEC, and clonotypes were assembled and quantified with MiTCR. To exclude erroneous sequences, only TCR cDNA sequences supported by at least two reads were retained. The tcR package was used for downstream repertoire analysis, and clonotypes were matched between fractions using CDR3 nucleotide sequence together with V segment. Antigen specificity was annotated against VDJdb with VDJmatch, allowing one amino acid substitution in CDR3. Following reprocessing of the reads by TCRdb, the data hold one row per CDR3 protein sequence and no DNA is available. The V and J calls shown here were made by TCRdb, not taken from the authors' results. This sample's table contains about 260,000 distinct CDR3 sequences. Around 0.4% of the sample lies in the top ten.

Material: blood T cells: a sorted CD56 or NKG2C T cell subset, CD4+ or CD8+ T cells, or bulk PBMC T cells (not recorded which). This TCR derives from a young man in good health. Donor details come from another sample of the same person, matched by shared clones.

The CDR3 has the sequence CASSLGTGGAETQYF. The chain couples TRBV4-1 to TRBJ2-5; checking the TCRdb D call of TRBD1 is not possible without DNA. Based on the germline V gene, the CDR1 and CDR2 sequences are MGHRA and YSYEKL. Including the terminal cysteine and phenylalanine, the CDR3 comprises 15 residues. No coding sequence is recorded.